The rows below give T cell receptor beta chains drawn from one sample of a study of monozygotic twins with inflammatory bowel disease. TCRdb re-called the 5' RACE reads and catalogs CDR3 proteins one per entry, DNA excluded. The sample has fewer than 400,000 distinct CDR3 sequences. The sample was blood. The receptors were sampled from a human donor with ulcerative colitis or Crohn's disease, or a healthy co-twin of an affected twin (not recorded which). Both conserved end residues are part of each CDR3.

CDR3aa	v_gene	j_gene
CASSFSGSGGNIQYF	TRBV12-3/TRBV12-4	TRBJ2-4
CASSILGYTGELFF	TRBV27	TRBJ2-2
CASSSTRGPQPQHF	TRBV7-2	TRBJ1-5
CSPMEVHTDEQFF	TRBV29-1	TRBJ2-1
CASSPVSWTSGSNEQFF	TRBV18	TRBJ2-1
CASSPPGLAGGPSYEQYF	TRBV18	TRBJ2-7
CASSLGLPAEDPAYEQYF	TRBV12-3/TRBV12-4	TRBJ2-7
CASSYRAVSSYEQYF	TRBV27	TRBJ2-7
CASSHRDFGQETQYF	TRBV19	TRBJ2-5
CASSPLAGTSGNNEQFF	TRBV18	TRBJ2-1
CASSLNSGQESTDTQYF	TRBV11-2	TRBJ2-3
CASSPSQTGLMNTEAFF	TRBV18	TRBJ1-1
CSARRLAGGPEAGEQFF	TRBV20-1	TRBJ2-1
CARTLLGGHEQFF	TRBV12-3/TRBV12-4	TRBJ2-1
CASSLPPTTQQFF	TRBV7-3	TRBJ2-1
CSARGDTGETQYF	TRBV20-1	TRBJ2-5
CASSLGQASSGNTIYF	TRBV7-9	TRBJ1-3
CASSLKGLATNEKLFF	TRBV28	TRBJ1-4
CASSLGSGGGPDTQYF	TRBV5-1	TRBJ2-3
CASSLKGLSGANPYEQYF	TRBV27	TRBJ2-7
CASSFPGKVAGELFF	TRBV12-3/TRBV12-4	TRBJ2-2
CASSSPDISYNSPLHF	TRBV5-4	TRBJ1-6
CASTADGGSYEQYF	TRBV7-2	TRBJ2-7
CASSQLGYNEQFF	TRBV3-1	TRBJ2-1
CASSYRRETQYF	TRBV2	TRBJ2-5